A selection of T cell receptor beta chains follows, all from one sample in a study of blood T cell repertoires in COVID-19. Clones were read by immunoSEQ multiplex PCR, and TCRdb kept only the in-frame ones, dropping some. This sample carries more than 120,000 clones, roughly 82% of them seen once, and the ten largest clones take around 4.8%. Specimen: peripheral blood. These receptor sequences come from a human donor in a cohort sampled during active COVID-19. The conserved cysteine and the conserved F or W are not part of the CDR3 here.

TRBV11-2	12	TRBJ2-3	ASSLDRSGDTQY
TRBV10-3	12	TRBJ2-3	ASALGGIPDTQY
TRBV6-2/TRBV6-3	14	TRBJ1-4	ASSYATGRDNEKLF
TRBV30	12	TRBJ1-6	ASHPSSYNSPLH
TRBV18	12	TRBJ1-1	ASSPGQANTEAF
TRBV6-1	16	TRBJ2-6	ASSEVWAGGSGANVLT
TRBV4-2	13	TRBJ1-2	ASSQDGTGDYGYT
TRBV21-1	11	TRBJ1-5	ASNHRGNQPQH
TRBV28	12	TRBJ2-1	ASSFRRLAVEQF
TRBV2	13	TRBJ1-2	ASKPRTTANYGYT
TRBV19	12	TRBJ1-1	ATGTGSGSTEAF
TRBV30	12	TRBJ1-2	AWNRQGSTYGYT
TRBV5-1	11	TRBJ2-1	ASSNREGNEQF
TRBV3-1/TRBV3-2	13	TRBJ2-2	ASSQSNRNTGELF
TRBV6-1	14	TRBJ2-1	ASSDAPGQGAGEQF
TRBV9	14	TRBJ2-3	ASSVGSPVSTDTQY
TRBV3-1/TRBV3-2	10	TRBJ2-5	ASSQALVTQY
TRBV5-4	13	TRBJ2-1	ASSLKAATGDEQF
TRBV18	12	TRBJ2-3	ASSPLAGADTQY
TRBV5-5	13	TRBJ2-5	ASSHPGQGGETQY
TRBV29-1	11	TRBJ2-7	SVRDPGGYEQY
TRBV12-3/TRBV12-4	10	TRBJ2-2	ASSFSGGELF
TRBV19	14	TRBJ2-2	ATARTGGSNTGELF
TRBV28	10	TRBJ2-1	ASSSGANEQF
TRBV2	17	TRBJ2-6	ASSDRWAGGDSGANVLT
TRBV5-1	11	TRBJ2-7	ASSTSGTYEQY
TRBV19	13	TRBJ2-5	ASSRLAGSDKTQY
TRBV6-2/TRBV6-3	17	TRBJ1-3	ASSYSMSGTGPSGNTIY
TRBV6-5	13	TRBJ1-5	ASSPVGGSNQPQH
TRBV6-5	12	TRBJ2-1	ASSSRQAYNEQF
TRBV21-1	15	TRBJ1-5	ASSKSGGEDSNQPQH
TRBV5-1	13	TRBJ1-1	ASSPQGPWNTEAF
TRBV10-1	13	TRBJ2-1	ASSESRGVGNEQF
TRBV5-1	13	TRBJ2-1	ASSSQGRNFHEQF
TRBV28	10	TRBJ1-5	ASREGGQPQH
TRBV5-8	10	TRBJ2-5	ASSQYQETQY
TRBV7-8	12	TRBJ1-1	ASRHRGRNTEAF
TRBV6-5	13	TRBJ1-1	ASSLTGQGETEAF
TRBV5-1	14	TRBJ1-4	ASSLTGLGTNEKLF